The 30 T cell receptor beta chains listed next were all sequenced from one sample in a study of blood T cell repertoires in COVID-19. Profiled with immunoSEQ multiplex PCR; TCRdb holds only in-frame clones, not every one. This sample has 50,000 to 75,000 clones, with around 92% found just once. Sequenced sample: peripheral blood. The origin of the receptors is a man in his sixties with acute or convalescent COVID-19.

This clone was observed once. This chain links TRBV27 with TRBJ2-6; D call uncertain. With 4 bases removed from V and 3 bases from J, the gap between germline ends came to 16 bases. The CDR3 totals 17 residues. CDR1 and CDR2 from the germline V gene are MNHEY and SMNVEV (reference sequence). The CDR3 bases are TGTGCCAGCAGTTCAGTCCTTGGAGCCTTTGGGGCCAACGTCCTGACTTTC. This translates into CASSSVLGAFGANVLTF.

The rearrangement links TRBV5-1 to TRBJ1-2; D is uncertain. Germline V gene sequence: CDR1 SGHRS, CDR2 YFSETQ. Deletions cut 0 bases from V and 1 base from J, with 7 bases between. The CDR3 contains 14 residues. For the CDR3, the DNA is TGCGCCAGCAGCTTGGCGCCAGATAACTATGGCTACACCTTC. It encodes CASSLAPDNYGYTF.

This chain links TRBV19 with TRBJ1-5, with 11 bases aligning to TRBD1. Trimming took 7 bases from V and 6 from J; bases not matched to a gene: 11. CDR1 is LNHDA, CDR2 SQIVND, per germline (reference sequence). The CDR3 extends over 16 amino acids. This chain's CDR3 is CASTPWDRGNGQPQHF. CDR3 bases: TGTGCCAGTACCCCCTGGGACAGGGGGAATGGTCAGCCCCAGCATTTT.

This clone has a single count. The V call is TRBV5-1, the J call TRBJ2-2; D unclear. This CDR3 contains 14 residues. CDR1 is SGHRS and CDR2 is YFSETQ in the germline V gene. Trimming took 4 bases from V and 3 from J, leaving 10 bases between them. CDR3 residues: CASSEGLDTGELFF. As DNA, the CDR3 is TGCGCCAGCAGCGAAGGCCTAGACACCGGGGAGCTGTTTTTT.

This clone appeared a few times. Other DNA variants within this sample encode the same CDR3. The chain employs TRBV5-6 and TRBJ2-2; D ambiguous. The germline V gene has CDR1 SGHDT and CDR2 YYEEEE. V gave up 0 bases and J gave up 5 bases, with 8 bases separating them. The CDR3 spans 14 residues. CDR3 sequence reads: CASSLDRSTGELFF. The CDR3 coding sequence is TGTGCCAGCAGCTTGGACAGATCGACCGGGGAGCTGTTTTTT.

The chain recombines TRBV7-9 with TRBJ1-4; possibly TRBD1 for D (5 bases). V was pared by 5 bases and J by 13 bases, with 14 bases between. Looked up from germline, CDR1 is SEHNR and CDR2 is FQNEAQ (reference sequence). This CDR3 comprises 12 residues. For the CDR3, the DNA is TGTGCCAGCAGCCACGGGGGAGAGGGACTGTTTTTT. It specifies CASSHGGEGLFF.

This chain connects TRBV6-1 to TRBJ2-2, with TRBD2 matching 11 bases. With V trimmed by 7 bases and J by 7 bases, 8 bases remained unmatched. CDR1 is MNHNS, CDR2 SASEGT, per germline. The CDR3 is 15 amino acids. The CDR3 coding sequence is TGTGCCAGCACCCTAACTAGCGGGGGTATCGGGGAGCTGTTTTTT. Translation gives CASTLTSGGIGELFF.

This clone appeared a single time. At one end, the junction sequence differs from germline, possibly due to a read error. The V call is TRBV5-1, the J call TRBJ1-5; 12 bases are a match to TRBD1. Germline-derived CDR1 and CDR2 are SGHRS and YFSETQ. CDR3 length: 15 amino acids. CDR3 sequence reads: CASSSGTGGNQPQHF. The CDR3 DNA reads TGCGCCAGCAGCTCAGGGACAGGGGGCAACCAGCCCCAGCATTTT.

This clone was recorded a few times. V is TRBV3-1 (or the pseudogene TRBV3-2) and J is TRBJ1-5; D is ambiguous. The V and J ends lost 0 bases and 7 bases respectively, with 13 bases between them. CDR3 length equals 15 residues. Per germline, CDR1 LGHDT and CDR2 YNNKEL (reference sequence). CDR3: CASSQDLGATQPQHF. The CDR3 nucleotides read TGTGCCAGCAGCCAAGATCTAGGCGCTACACAGCCCCAGCATTTT.

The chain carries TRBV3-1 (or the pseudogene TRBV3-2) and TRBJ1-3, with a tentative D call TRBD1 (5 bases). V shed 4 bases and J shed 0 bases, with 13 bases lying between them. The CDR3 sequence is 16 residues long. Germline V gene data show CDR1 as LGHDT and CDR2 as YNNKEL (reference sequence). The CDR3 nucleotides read TGTGCCAGCAGCCCTGGGGGGTCGAGCTCTGGAAACACCATATATTTT. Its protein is CASSPGGSSSGNTIYF.

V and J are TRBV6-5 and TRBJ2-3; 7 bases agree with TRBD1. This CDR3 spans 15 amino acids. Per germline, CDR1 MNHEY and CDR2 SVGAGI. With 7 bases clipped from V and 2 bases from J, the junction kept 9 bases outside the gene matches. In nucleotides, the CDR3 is TGTGCCAGCAAGGCCGGGACAGTCTACACAGATACGCAGTATTTT. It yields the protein CASKAGTVYTDTQYF.

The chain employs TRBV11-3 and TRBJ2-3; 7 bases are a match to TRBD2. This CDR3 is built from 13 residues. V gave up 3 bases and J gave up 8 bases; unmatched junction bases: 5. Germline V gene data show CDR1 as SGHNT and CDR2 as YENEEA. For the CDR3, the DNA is TGTGCCAGCAGCTTGGGGTCGGGGGGTACGCAGTATTTT. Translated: CASSLGSGGTQYF. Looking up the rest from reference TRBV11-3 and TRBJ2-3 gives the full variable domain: EAGVVQSPRYKIIEKKQPVAFWCNPISGHNTLYWYLQNLGQGPELLIRYENEEAVDDSQLPKDRFSAERLKGVDSTLKIQPAELGDSAVYLCASSLGSGGTQYFGPGTRLTVL.

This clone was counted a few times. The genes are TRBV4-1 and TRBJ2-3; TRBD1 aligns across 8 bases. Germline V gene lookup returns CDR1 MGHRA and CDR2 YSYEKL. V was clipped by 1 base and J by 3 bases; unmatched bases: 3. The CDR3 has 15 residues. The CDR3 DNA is TGCGCCAGCAGCCAAGCGGGACAGGTTACAGATACGCAGTATTTT. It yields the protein CASSQAGQVTDTQYF.

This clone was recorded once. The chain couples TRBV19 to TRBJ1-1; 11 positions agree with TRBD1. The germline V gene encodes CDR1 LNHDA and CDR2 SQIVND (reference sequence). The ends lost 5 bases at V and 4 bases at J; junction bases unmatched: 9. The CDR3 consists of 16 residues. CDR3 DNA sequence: TGTGCCAGTAGTCTCGGGACAGGGGGAGGAATCACTGAAGCTTTCTTT. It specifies CASSLGTGGGITEAFF.

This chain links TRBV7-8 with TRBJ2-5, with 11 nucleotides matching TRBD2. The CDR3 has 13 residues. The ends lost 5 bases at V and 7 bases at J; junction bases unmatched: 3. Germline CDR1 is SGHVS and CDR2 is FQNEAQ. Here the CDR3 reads CASSQLAGVTQYF. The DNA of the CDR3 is TGTGCCAGCAGCCAACTAGCGGGGGTGACCCAGTACTTC.

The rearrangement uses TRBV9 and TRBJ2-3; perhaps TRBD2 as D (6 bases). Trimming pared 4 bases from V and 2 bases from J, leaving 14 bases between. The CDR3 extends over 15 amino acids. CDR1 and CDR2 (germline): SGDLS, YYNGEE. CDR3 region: CASSSDGTYTDTQYF. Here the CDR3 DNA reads TGTGCCAGCAGCTCAGATGGGACTTACACAGATACGCAGTATTTT. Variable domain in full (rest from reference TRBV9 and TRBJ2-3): DSGVTQTPKHLITATGQRVTLRCSPRSGDLSVYWYQQSLDQGLQFLIQYYNGEERAKGNILERFSAQQFPDLHSELNLSSLELGDSALYFCASSSDGTYTDTQYFGPGTRLTVL.

CDR3 in amino acids: CASRLVSGANVLTF. The CDR3 DNA is TGTGCCAGCAGACTAGTCTCTGGGGCCAACGTCCTGACTTTC. V and J are TRBV3-1 (or the pseudogene TRBV3-2) and TRBJ2-6; D might be TRBD2 (5 bases). The CDR3 extends over 14 amino acids. The V end lost 6 bases, the J end lost 0 bases, and 6 bases lay between the germline ends. In germline, CDR1 is LGHDT, CDR2 YNNKEL (reference sequence).

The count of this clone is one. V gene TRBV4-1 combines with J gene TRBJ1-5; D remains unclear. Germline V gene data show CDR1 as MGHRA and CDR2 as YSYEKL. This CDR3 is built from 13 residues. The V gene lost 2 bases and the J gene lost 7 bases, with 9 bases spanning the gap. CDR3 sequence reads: CASSQTQKQPQHF. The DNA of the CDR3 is TGCGCCAGCAGCCAAACCCAGAAGCAGCCCCAGCATTTT.

The CDR3 protein is CASSQTGQGNTIYF. CDR3 coding DNA: TGTGCCAGCAGCCAAACAGGGCAAGGAAACACCATATATTTT. The chain couples TRBV3-1 (or the pseudogene TRBV3-2) to TRBJ1-3; tentative D call: TRBD1 (6 bases). This CDR3 comprises 14 residues. Trimming took off 2 bases at V and 4 bases at J, with 9 bases between the two ends. Germline lookup yields CDR1 LGHDT and CDR2 YNNKEL (reference sequence).

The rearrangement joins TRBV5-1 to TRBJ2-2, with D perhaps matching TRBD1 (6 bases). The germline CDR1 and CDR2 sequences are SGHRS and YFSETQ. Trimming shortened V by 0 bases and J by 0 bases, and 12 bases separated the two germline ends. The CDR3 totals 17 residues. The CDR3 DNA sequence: TGCGCCAGCAGCTTGGAGTTGGGGGCCGCGAACACCGGGGAGCTGTTTTTT. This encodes CASSLELGAANTGELFF.

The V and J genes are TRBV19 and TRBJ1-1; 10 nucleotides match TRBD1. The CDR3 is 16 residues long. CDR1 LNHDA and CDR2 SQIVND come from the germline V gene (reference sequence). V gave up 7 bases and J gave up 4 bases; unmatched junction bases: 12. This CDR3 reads CASTPLDRGRGTEAFF. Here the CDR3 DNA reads TGTGCCAGTACCCCCCTTGACAGGGGGCGGGGCACTGAAGCTTTCTTT.

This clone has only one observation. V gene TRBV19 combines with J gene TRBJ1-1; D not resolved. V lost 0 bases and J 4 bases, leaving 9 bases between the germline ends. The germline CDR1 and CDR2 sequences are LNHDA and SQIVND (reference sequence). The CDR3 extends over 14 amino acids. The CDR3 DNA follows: TGTGCCAGTAGTATAGAAAGCGTGGGCACTGAAGCTTTCTTT. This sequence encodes CASSIESVGTEAFF.

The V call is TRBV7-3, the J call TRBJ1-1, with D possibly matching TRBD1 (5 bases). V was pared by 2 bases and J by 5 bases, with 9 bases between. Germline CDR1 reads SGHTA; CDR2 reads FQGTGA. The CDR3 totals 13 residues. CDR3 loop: CASSLVRDTEAFF. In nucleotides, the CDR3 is TGTGCCAGCAGCTTAGTCAGGGATACTGAAGCTTTCTTT.

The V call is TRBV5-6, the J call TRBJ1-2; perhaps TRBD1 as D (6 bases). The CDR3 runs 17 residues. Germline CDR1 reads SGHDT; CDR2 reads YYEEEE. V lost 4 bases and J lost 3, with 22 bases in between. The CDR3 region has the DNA TGTGCCAGCAGCCCGGACAGATCCCTAGGGGTATACTATGGCTACACCTTC. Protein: CASSPDRSLGVYYGYTF.

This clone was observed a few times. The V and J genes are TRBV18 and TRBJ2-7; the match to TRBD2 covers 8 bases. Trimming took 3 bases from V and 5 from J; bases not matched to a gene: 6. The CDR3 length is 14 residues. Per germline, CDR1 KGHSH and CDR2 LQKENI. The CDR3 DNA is TGTGCCAGCTCACCGTCCGGGACTAGAAACGAGCAGTACTTC. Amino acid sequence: CASSPSGTRNEQYF.

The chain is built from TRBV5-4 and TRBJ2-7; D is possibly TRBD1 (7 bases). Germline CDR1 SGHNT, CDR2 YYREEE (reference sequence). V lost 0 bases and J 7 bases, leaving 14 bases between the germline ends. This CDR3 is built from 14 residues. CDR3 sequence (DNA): TGTGCCAGCAGCTTGGATCAGGGGGGACGGGAGCAGTACTTC. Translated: CASSLDQGGREQYF.

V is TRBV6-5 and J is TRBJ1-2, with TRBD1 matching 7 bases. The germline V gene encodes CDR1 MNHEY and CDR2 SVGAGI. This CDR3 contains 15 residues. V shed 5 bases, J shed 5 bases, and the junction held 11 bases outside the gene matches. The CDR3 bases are TGTGCCAGCAGTACTCCCGGGACAGTCTCATATGGCTACACCTTC. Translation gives CASSTPGTVSYGYTF.

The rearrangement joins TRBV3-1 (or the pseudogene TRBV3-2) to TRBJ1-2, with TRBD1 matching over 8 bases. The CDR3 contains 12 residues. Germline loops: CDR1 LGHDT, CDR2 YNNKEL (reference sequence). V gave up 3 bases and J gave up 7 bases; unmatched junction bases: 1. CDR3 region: CASSHGQGGYTF. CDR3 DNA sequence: TGTGCCAGCAGCCATGGACAGGGTGGCTACACCTTC.

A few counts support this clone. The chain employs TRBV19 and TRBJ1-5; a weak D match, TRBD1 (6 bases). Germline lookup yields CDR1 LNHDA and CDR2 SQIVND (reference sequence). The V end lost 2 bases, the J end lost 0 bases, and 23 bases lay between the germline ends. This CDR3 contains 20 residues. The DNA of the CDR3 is TGTGCCAGTAGTATAAGGCGGGAGATGGGGGCTCGATATAGCAATCAGCCCCAGCATTTT. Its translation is CASSIRREMGARYSNQPQHF.

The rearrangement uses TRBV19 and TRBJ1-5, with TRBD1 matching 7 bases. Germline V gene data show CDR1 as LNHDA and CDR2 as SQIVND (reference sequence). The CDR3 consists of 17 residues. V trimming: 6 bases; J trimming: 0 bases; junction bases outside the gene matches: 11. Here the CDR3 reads CASRTRTGPYSNQPQHF. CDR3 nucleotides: TGTGCCAGTAGAACGCGGACAGGTCCTTATAGCAATCAGCCCCAGCATTTT.